The rows below give T cell receptor beta chains drawn from one sample of a study of T-cell memory formation after mild COVID-19. TCRdb recomputed calls from the 5' RACE reads with MiXCR, one row per CDR3 protein. Here the sample spans about 200,000 distinct CDR3 sequences, 9.5% being singletons. Sequencing used PBMCs or a T cell subset sorted from them (not recorded which). All receptors come from a man aged 18 to 30 who had mild COVID-19 (a few samples of this study predate the infection). Cell type and time point are not known. Each CDR3 is given with its conserved first and last residue. D genes are given only for firm matches. Expanded clones get a size class; other rows say once, few or many, or leave the size out.

>NA|TRBJ2-3|TRBD2|TRBV15
CATSRSGGPAPQYF
TGTGCCACCAGCAGGAGCGGGGGCCCTGCCCCGCAGTATTTT
>many|TRBJ2-3|NA|TRBV7-3
CASSLGTSTDTQYF
TGTGCCAGCAGCTTGGGGACTAGCACAGATACGCAGTATTTT
>few|TRBJ2-3|NA|TRBV6-5
CASASLGGGQDTQYF
TGTGCCAGCGCGTCCCTGGGGGGGGGGCAAGATACGCAGTATTTT
>few|TRBJ2-2|TRBD2|TRBV10-3
CAISELSSGSNTGELFF
TGTGCCATCAGTGAGTTATCTAGCGGGTCTAACACCGGGGAGCTGTTTTTT
>NA|TRBJ2-5|TRBD2|TRBV7-3
CASSSASGETQYF
TGTGCCAGCAGCTCCGCTAGCGGGGAGACCCAGTACTTC
>NA|TRBJ1-6|NA|TRBV11-2
CASSWTDNNSPLHF
TGTGCCAGCAGCTGGACAGACAATAATTCACCCCTCCACTTT
>few|TRBJ1-6|NA|TRBV5-1
CASSLDGTAYNSPLHF
TGCGCCAGCAGCTTGGACGGAACCGCATATAATTCACCCCTCCACTTT
>few|TRBJ1-2|NA|TRBV3-1
CASSQVRGRIYGYTF
TGTGCCAGCAGCCAAGTTCGGGGGCGCATCTATGGCTACACCTTC
>few|TRBJ2-3|TRBD2|TRBV11-1
CASSLWTPGGDTQYF
TGTGCCAGCAGCCTTTGGACACCGGGAGGAGATACGCAGTATTTT
>few|TRBJ2-3|NA|TRBV5-1
CASSYEGSDTQYF
TGCGCCAGCAGCTACGAAGGGAGTGATACGCAGTATTTT
>few|TRBJ1-3|NA|TRBV6-5
CASSYSTTGNTIYF
TGTGCCAGCAGTTACTCGACAACTGGAAACACCATATATTTT
>NA|TRBJ1-4|NA|TRBV12-3/TRBV12-4
CASRGNAEKLFF
TGTGCCAGCAGGGGGAATGCCGAAAAACTGTTTTTT
>many|TRBJ1-5|TRBD1|TRBV4-1
CASSQDWFGTGGKYDNQPQHF
TGCGCCAGCAGCCAAGATTGGTTTGGGACAGGGGGCAAGTATGACAATCAGCCCCAGCATTTT
>many|TRBJ2-3|TRBD2|TRBV12-3/TRBV12-4
CASSHWGERGRTDTQYF
TGTGCCAGCAGTCACTGGGGTGAGCGGGGTCGCACAGATACGCAGTATTTT
>few|TRBJ2-7|TRBD1|TRBV7-2
CASSLYGTGSYEQYF
TGTGCCAGCAGCTTATACGGGACAGGGTCCTACGAGCAGTACTTC
>NA|TRBJ1-2|TRBD1|TRBV7-9
CASSPGTGGHYGYTF
TGTGCCAGCAGCCCTGGGACAGGGGGTCACTATGGCTACACCTTC
>NA|TRBJ2-2|TRBD2|TRBV12-3/TRBV12-4
CASRLAGTSLTGELFF
TGTGCCAGCCGACTAGCGGGGACATCCCTCACCGGGGAGCTGTTTTTT
>NA|TRBJ2-5|NA|TRBV2
CASSERPETQYF
TGTGCCAGCAGTGAAAGGCCCGAGACCCAGTACTTC
>NA|TRBJ2-3|TRBD2|TRBV27
CASSYRGDGGDTQYF
TGTGCCAGCAGTTATCGGGGGGATGGTGGAGATACGCAGTATTTT
>few|TRBJ2-2|TRBD2|TRBV9
CASSVDASGGANTGELFF
TGTGCCAGCAGCGTAGATGCTAGCGGGGGGGCCAACACCGGGGAGCTGTTTTTT
>NA|TRBJ2-7|NA|TRBV7-2
CASSLVDRVYF
TGTGCCAGCAGCTTAGTAGATAGGGTCTACTTC
>NA|TRBJ2-1|TRBD2|TRBV5-6
CASSSSGGLGFF
TGTGCCAGCAGCTCTAGCGGGGGGCTCGGGTTCTTC
>few|TRBJ2-1|TRBD2|TRBV3-1
CASSRMGGNEQFF
TGTGCCAGCAGCCGAATGGGGGGGAATGAGCAGTTCTTC
>few|TRBJ2-5|NA|TRBV3-1
CASSPAWRGRRSGTQYF
TGTGCCAGCAGCCCAGCTTGGCGGGGGCGACGTTCGGGGACCCAGTACTTC
>few|TRBJ2-4|TRBD1|TRBV5-1
CASSNRDRGNWGAKNIQYF
TGCGCCAGCAGCAACAGGGACAGGGGAAATTGGGGAGCCAAAAACATTCAGTACTTC
>NA|TRBJ1-3|NA|TRBV6-5
CASSYSGGSGNTIYF
TGTGCCAGCAGTTACTCAGGGGGCTCTGGAAACACCATATATTTT
>NA|TRBJ2-3|NA|TRBV30
CASPGGSSTDTQYF
TGTGCCTCACCCGGCGGATCTAGCACAGATACGCAGTATTTT
>NA|TRBJ2-7|NA|TRBV7-2
CASSLAVSAYEQYF
TGTGCCAGCAGCTTAGCGGTGTCAGCCTACGAGCAGTACTTC
>many|TRBJ2-7|NA|TRBV10-3
CAIRTEDRQSSYEQYF
TGTGCCATCAGGACCGAGGACCGACAGAGCTCCTACGAGCAGTACTTC
>NA|TRBJ2-7|NA|TRBV6-1
CASSDRAGSAYEQYF
TGTGCCAGCAGTGATAGGGCGGGGTCCGCCTACGAGCAGTACTTC
>few|TRBJ2-5|NA|TRBV18
CASSGDIQETQYF
TGTGCCAGCTCAGGGGACATCCAAGAGACCCAGTACTTC
>few|TRBJ1-6|TRBD1|TRBV5-1
CASAQGVYNSPLHF
TGCGCCAGCGCCCAGGGGGTTTATAATTCACCCCTCCACTTT
>NA|TRBJ2-7|NA|TRBV6-5
CASSYSMGGDAAVSYEQYF
TGTGCCAGCAGTTACTCGATGGGGGGTGATGCGGCGGTCTCCTACGAGCAGTACTTC
>few|TRBJ1-6|TRBD1|TRBV3-1
CASSQAWTGVSPLHF
TGTGCCAGCAGCCAAGCCTGGACAGGGGTTTCACCCCTCCACTTT
>many|TRBJ2-2|TRBD2|TRBV11-1
CASSLGGGAGELFF
TGTGCCAGCAGCCTCGGGGGGGGAGCCGGGGAGCTGTTTTTT
>few|TRBJ2-1|NA|TRBV6-6
CASSYSGGRNEQFF
TGTGCCAGCAGTTACTCGGGGGGTAGAAATGAGCAGTTCTTC
>NA|TRBJ1-1|TRBD1|TRBV4-1
CASSQDPGQGSAEAFF
TGCGCCAGCAGCCAAGATCCAGGACAGGGGAGCGCTGAAGCTTTCTTT
>few|TRBJ1-5|TRBD1|TRBV6-6
CASRDRSNQPQHF
TGTGCCAGCCGGGACAGATCCAATCAGCCCCAGCATTTT
>few|TRBJ2-3|TRBD2|TRBV7-2
CASSKGLAKSTDTQYF
TGTGCCAGCAGCAAGGGACTAGCGAAAAGCACAGATACGCAGTATTTT